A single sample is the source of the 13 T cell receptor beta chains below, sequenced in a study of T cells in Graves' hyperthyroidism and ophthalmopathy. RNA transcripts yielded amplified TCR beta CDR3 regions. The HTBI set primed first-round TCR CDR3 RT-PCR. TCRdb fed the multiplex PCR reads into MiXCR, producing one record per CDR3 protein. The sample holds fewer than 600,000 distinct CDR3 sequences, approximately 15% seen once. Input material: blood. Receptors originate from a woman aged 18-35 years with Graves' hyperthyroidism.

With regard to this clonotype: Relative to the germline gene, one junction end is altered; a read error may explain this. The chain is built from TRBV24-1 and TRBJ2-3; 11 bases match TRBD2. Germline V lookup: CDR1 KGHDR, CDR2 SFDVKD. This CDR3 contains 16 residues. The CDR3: CTTSEPGTSGTDTQYF. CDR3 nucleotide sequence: TGTACCACCAGTGAACCCGGGACTAGCGGAACAGATACGCAGTATTTT.

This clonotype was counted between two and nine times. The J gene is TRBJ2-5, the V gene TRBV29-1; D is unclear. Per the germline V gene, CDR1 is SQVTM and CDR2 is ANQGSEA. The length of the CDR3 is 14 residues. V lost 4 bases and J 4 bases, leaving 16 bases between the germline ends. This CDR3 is CSVAGRMKAETQYF. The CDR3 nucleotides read TGCAGCGTTGCCGGCAGAATGAAGGCAGAGACCCAGTACTTC.

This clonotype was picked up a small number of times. Here the CDR3 DNA reads TGTGCCAGCCGTAGGGACGGCAATCAGCCCCAGCATTTT. Amino acid sequence: CASRRDGNQPQHF. The chain joins TRBV18 to TRBJ1-5, with D perhaps TRBD1 (5 bases). Germline V gives CDR1 KGHSH, CDR2 LQKENI. Trimming stripped 8 bases from V and 2 bases from J, with 10 bases between. The CDR3 length is 13 residues.

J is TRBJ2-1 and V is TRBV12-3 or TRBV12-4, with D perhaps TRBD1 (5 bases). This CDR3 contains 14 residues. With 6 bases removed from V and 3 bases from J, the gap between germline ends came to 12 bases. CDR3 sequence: CASSRQYGYNEQFF. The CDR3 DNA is TGTGCCAGCAGCAGACAGTACGGCTACAATGAGCAGTTCTTC.

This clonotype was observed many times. The CDR3 DNA reads TGTGCCTGGAGTCTGGCGTCGAACACTGAAGCTTTCTTT. Encoded protein: CAWSLASNTEAFF. The chain links TRBV30 to TRBJ1-1; D unresolved. This CDR3 is 13 amino acids long. V was cut by 2 bases and J by 1 base, with 8 bases left in between. Germline CDR1 is GTSNPN and CDR2 is SVGIG (reference sequence).

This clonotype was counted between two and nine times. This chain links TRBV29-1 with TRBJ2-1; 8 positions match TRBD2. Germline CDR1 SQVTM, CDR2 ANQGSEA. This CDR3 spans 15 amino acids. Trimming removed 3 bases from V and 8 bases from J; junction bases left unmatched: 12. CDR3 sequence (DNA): TGCAGCGTTGATGGGGTGACTAGCGAGAGCCATGAGCAGTTCTTC. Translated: CSVDGVTSESHEQFF.

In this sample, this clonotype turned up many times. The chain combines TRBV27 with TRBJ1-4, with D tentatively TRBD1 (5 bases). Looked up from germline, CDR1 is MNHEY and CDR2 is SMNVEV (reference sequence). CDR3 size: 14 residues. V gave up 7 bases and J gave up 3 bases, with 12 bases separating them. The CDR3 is CASTAGRANEKLFF. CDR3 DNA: TGTGCCAGCACCGCAGGGCGGGCTAATGAAAAACTGTTTTTT.

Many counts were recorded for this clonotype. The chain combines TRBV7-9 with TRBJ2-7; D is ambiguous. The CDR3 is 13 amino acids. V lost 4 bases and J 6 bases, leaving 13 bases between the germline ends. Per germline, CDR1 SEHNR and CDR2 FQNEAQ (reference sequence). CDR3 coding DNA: TGTGCCAGCAGCTCGTCATACTCCCCCGAGCAGTACGTC. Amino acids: CASSSSYSPEQYV.

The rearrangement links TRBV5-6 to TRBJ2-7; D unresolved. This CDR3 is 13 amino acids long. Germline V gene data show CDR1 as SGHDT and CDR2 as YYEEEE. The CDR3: CDSSLTASYEQYV. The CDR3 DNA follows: TGTGACAGCAGCTTAACAGCCTCCTACGAGCAGTACGTC.

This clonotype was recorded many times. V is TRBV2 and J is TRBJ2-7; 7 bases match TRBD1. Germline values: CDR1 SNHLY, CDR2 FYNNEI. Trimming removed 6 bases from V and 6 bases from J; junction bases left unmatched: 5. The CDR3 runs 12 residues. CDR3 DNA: TGTGCCAGCAGGACAGGGTCGGGCGAGCAGTACTTC. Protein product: CASRTGSGEQYF.

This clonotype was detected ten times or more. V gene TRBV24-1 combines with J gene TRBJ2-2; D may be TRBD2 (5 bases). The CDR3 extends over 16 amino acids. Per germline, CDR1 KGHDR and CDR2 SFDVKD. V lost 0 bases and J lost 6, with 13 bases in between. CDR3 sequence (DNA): TGTGCCACCAGTGATTTGTCTCGGGGAAGCGCCGGGGAGCTGTTTTTT. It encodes CATSDLSRGSAGELFF.

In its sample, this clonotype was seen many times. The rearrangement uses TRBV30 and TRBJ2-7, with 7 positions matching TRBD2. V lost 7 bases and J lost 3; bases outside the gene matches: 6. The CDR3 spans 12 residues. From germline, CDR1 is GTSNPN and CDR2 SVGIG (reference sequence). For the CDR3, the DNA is TGTGCCTACCGGGACTACAACTACGAGCAGTACGTC. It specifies CAYRDYNYEQYV.

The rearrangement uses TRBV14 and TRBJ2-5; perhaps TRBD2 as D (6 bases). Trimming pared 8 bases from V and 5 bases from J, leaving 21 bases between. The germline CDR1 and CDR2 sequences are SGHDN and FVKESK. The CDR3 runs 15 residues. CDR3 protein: CASPQDGSVVETQYF. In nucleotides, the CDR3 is TGTGCCAGCCCCCAGGACGGGAGCGTGGTGGAGACCCAGTACTTC.